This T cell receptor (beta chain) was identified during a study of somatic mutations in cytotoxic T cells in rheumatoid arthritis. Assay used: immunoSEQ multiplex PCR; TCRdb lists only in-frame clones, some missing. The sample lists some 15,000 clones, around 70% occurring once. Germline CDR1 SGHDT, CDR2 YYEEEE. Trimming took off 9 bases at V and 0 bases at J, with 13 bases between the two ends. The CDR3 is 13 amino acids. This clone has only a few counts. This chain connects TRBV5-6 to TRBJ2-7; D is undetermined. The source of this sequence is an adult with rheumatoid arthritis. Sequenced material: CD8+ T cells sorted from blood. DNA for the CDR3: TGTGCCACCTCGGTTGGGGTCTCCTACGAGCAGTACTTC. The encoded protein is CATSVGVSYEQYF.